This record looks at one T cell receptor (beta chain) sequence and its context. The data derive from a study of shared clonotypes between healthy human individuals. The authors split each subset's genomic DNA evenly across several immunoSEQ plates. It was 300 ng DNA, some 28,000 T cell genomes, that went into each replicate PCR of unsorted PBMC. Ten immunoSEQ deep assay plates held the unsorted PBMC DNA. Clones were sequenced by immunoSEQ multiplex PCR, and TCRdb holds only the in-frame ones, with some missing. There are fewer than 650,000 clones in the sample; around 76% occur only once, and 12% lies in the top ten. There were no recent acute infections or vaccinations among the donors, who were healthy HIV-negative adults. The sequence derives from a middle-aged woman in good health. Some clones in this sample may be carry-over from other donors' samples. The sample comprised PBMCs.

The CDR3 nucleotides are TGTGCCACCAGCACAAACAGGGGACCTGGCTACACCTTC. Protein: CATSTNRGPGYTF. This chain links TRBV15 with TRBJ1-2; 7 bases agree with TRBD1. V lost 4 bases and J lost 7; bases outside the gene matches: 6. Per the germline V gene, CDR1 is LNHNV and CDR2 is YYDKDF (reference sequence). The CDR3 totals 13 residues. The entire variable domain, with the rest obtained from reference TRBV15 and TRBJ1-2, is as follows: DAMVIQNPRYQVTQFGKPVTLSCSQTLNHNVMYWYQQKSSQAPKLLFHYYDKDFNNEADTPDNFQSRRPNTSFCFLDIRSPGLGDTAMYLCATSTNRGPGYTFGSGTRLTVV.